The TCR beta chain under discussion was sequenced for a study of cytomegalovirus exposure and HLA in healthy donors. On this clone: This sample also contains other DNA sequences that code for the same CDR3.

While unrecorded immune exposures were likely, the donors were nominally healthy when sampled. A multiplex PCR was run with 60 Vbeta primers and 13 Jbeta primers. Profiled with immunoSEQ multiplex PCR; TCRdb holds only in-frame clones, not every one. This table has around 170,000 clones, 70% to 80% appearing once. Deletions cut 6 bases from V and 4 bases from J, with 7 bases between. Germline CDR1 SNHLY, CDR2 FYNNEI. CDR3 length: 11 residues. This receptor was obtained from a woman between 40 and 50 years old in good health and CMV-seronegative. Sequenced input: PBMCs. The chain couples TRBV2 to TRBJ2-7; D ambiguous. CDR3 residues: CASSALYEQYF. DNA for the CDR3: TGTGCCAGCAGCGCCCTATACGAGCAGTACTTC.